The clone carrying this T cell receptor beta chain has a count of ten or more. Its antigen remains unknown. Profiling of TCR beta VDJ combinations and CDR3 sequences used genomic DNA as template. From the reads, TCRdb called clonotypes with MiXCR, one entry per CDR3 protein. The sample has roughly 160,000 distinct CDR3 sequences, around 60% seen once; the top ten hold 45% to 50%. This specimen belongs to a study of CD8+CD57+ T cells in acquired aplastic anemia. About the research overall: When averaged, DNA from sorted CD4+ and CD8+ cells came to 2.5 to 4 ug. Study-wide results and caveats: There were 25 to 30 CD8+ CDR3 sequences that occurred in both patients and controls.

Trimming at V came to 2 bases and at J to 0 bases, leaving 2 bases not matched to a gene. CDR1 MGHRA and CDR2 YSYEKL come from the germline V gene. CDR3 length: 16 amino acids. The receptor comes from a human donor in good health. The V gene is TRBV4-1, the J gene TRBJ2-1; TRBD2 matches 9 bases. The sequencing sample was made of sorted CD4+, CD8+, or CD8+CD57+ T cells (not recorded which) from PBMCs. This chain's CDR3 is CASSQSGRISYNEQFF. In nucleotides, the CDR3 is TGCGCCAGCAGCCAAAGCGGGAGGATCTCCTACAATGAGCAGTTCTTC.